Given below is one T cell receptor (beta chain) in context. Authors' methods: Amplification of reference gene primers was used by the study to estimate nucleated cell counts. The assay was immunoSEQ multiplex PCR, and TCRdb's table has in-frame clones only and misses some. That table supplies the V and J calls and clone size; D and trimming were determined from the DNA. This sample has over 150,000 clones; 70% to 90% occur once, and the top ten carry 0.58%. Germline-derived CDR1 and CDR2 are SGHNT and YYREEE (reference sequence). The CDR3 loop spans 15 amino acids. Trimming left V 0 bases short and J 0 bases short, with 8 bases between. These data come from a study of blood T cell repertoires in COVID-19. On the study more broadly: The study drew acute and convalescent COVID-19 samples from the United States, Italy and Spain. From T cells, B-cell-depleted T cells, or PBMCs came the material, which was cDNA or gDNA.

Patients from Seattle were sampled longitudinally, starting during active infection. Sequences were obtained from peripheral blood. This chain connects TRBV5-4 to TRBJ2-3; D not certain. The receptor was derived from a man in his sixties with COVID-19, enrolled during active disease. CDR3 coding DNA: TGTGCCAGCAGCTTGGTCGCGGCTAGCACAGATACGCAGTATTTT. Protein product: CASSLVAASTDTQYF.